Sequencing of this T cell receptor (beta chain) was carried out in a study of T-cell reconstitution after alpha-beta-depleted transplantation in children. Study-wide points: The origin of alpha-beta T cells about two months after transplant was reportedly several hundred expanded graft clones. At one year after transplant, newly produced T cells mostly accounted for T-cell counts and diversity. Surviving recipient T cells and thymic progenitors produced the high day-60 TCRbeta diversity seen in some patients.

Germline V gene lookup returns CDR1 MNHEY and CDR2 SVGAGI. This CDR3 is 15 amino acids long. V lost 0 bases, J lost 6 bases, and 9 bases lay in between. A library of TCRbeta sequences, prepared with unique molecular identifiers, was generated. TCRdb reprocessed the PCR reads with MiXCR, giving one entry per CDR3 protein. The data contain approximately 300,000 distinct CDR3 sequences, about a tenth of them singletons. In its sample, this clonotype was seen many times. Its antigen remains unidentified. The chain combines TRBV6-5 with TRBJ1-6; D is undetermined. The sample was PBMCs, taken before TCRalphabeta/CD19-depleted stem cell transplant. This sequence originates from a boy in the first two years of life with acute myeloid leukemia, due to receive a stem cell transplant. The CDR3 is CASSYSDGFNSPLHF. The CDR3 region has the DNA TGTGCCAGCAGTTACTCCGACGGGTTTAATTCACCCCTCCACTTT.